The 2 T cell receptor beta chains reported below all come from one sample, sequenced in a study of Graves' ophthalmopathy and Graves' hyperthyroidism (dated by TCRdb to the late 2010s). Sequencing was carried out with an Illumina HiSeq 2000. For repertoire sequencing, the TCR beta CDR3 regions were amplified from RNA transcripts. The first round of RT-PCR was done with HTBI primers and the Qiagen OneStep RT-PCR kit, and was followed by a second round of multiplex PCR, then size selection and purification. Using fastp trimming at Q25 and MiXCR clonotype assembly, TCRdb reanalyzed the public sequencing data and kept in-frame beta chains. A single entry per CDR3 protein holds the most common genes and DNA from its merged rows. For this sample the table gives about 550,000 distinct CDR3 sequences, of which less than 40% were detected only once. Jointly, the top ten make up about 4.1% of the sample. Material for sequencing was peripheral blood or thyroid tissue (not recorded which). These receptors were obtained from an adult man with Graves' hyperthyroidism.

This clonotype appeared once. One end of the junction is discordant with germline, which a read error may explain. The V and J genes are TRBV20-1 and TRBJ1-6, with unresolved D. The CDR3 extends over 13 amino acids. Germline V lookup: CDR1 DFQATT, CDR2 SNEGSKA (reference sequence). CDR3 in DNA: TGCAGTGCTAGGGGTCGTACTAATCCACCCCTCCACTTT. Its protein product is CSARGRTNPPLHF.

The table lists this clonotype with many counts. The rearrangement links TRBV10-3 to TRBJ2-1; 7 bases match TRBD2. The CDR3 is 14 residues long. Trimming took 2 bases from V and 8 from J; bases not matched to a gene: 6. The germline V gene has CDR1 ENHRY and CDR2 SYGVKD. CDR3 in amino acids: CAISETAGEDEQFF. The CDR3 nucleotides are TGTGCCATCAGTGAGACCGCGGGAGAGGATGAGCAGTTCTTC.